These 21 T cell receptor beta chains originate from one sample sequenced in a study of blood T cell repertoires in COVID-19. TCRdb's copy holds only in-frame clones and misses some; the assay was immunoSEQ multiplex PCR. The sample has just over 70,000 clones, around 91% seen once; the top ten hold 7.5% to 9%. Sequenced sample: peripheral blood. Receptor source: a human donor in a cohort sampled during active COVID-19.

V gene TRBV2 combines with J gene TRBJ1-1; possible D gene TRBD1, 6 bases. Looked up from germline, CDR1 is SNHLY and CDR2 is FYNNEI. This CDR3 comprises 13 residues. The ends were cut back, 4 bases at V and 7 bases at J, with 13 bases in the middle. The CDR3 DNA reads as TGTGCCAGCAGTGCCCAGGGGCGCAGTGAAGCTTTCTTT. Its translation: CASSAQGRSEAFF.

This clone was seen only once. The chain combines TRBV9 with TRBJ1-2; TRBD1 matches 7 bases. The germline CDR1 and CDR2 sequences are SGDLS and YYNGEE. This CDR3 contains 14 residues. V lost 2 bases and J lost 4; bases outside the gene matches: 5. DNA for the CDR3: TGTGCCAGCAGCGTCACAGGGGACATCTATGGCTACACCTTC. Amino acid sequence: CASSVTGDIYGYTF.

In the case of this clone: A junction end diverges from the germline sequence, so it may reflect a read error. This sequence joins TRBV24-1 and TRBJ1-2; tentatively, D is TRBD1 (6 bases). CDR3 length: 8 residues. The V gene's germline CDR1 is KGHDR and CDR2 SFDVKD. The CDR3 sequence is CATSEDSF. DNA of the CDR3: TGTGCCACCAGCGAGGACAGTTTC.

This clone was detected once. J is TRBJ1-3 and V is TRBV11-2, with D maybe TRBD1 (5 bases). This CDR3 region has 19 residues. The germline gives CDR1 SGHAT, CDR2 FQNNGV. The ends were cut back, 1 base at V and 4 bases at J, with 23 bases in the middle. The CDR3 loop is CASSLVTGEGGRGGNTIYF. The CDR3 nucleotides read TGTGCCAGCAGCTTAGTTACTGGAGAAGGCGGCCGGGGGGGAAACACCATATATTTT. Combining the CDR3 with reference TRBV11-2 and TRBJ1-3 gives the whole variable domain EAGVAQSPRYKIIEKRQSVAFWCNPISGHATLYWYQQILGQGPKLLIQFQNNGVVDDSQLPKDRFSAERLKGVDSTLKIQPAKLEDSAVYLCASSLVTGEGGRGGNTIYFGEGSWLTVV.

The V gene is TRBV4-1, the J gene TRBJ2-5; D gene unclear. This CDR3 region has 14 residues. The V gene's germline CDR1 is MGHRA and CDR2 YSYEKL. Trimming removed 0 bases at V and 5 bases at J, with 10 bases between. CDR3 region: CASSQDSSPETQYF. The DNA of the CDR3 is TGCGCCAGCAGCCAAGATTCGAGCCCGGAGACCCAGTACTTC.

V usage is TRBV5-1 and J usage is TRBJ2-7; 8 positions agree with TRBD2. This CDR3 comprises 18 residues. Germline CDR1 reads SGHRS; CDR2 reads YFSETQ. After removal of 0 bases from V and 4 bases from J, the junction contained 15 bases not matched to a gene. The CDR3 protein is CASSLGFYVGGAGYEQYF. CDR3 sequence (DNA): TGCGCCAGCAGCTTGGGATTTTATGTCGGGGGGGCAGGGTACGAGCAGTACTTC.

A few counts support this clone. The chain combines TRBV27 with TRBJ1-5; 9 bases match TRBD1. Germline CDR1 is MNHEY and CDR2 is SMNVEV (reference sequence). V lost 5 bases, J lost 5 bases, and 4 bases stayed unmatched. The CDR3 runs 14 residues. The CDR3 sequence is CASSPGTGYQPQHF. DNA of the CDR3: TGTGCCAGCAGTCCAGGGACAGGGTATCAGCCCCAGCATTTT.

The gene calls are TRBV15 and TRBJ2-3; tentatively, D is TRBD1 (7 bases). Germline-derived CDR1 and CDR2 are LNHNV and YYDKDF (reference sequence). V was trimmed by 8 bases and J by 9 bases, leaving 15 bases between them. CDR3 length: 12 amino acids. CDR3 DNA: TGTGCCACCGGGGGGCACAGGGGCACGCAGTATTTT. Protein: CATGGHRGTQYF.

The chain has TRBV2 and TRBJ1-3; D is unresolved. Trimming removed 2 bases from V and 9 bases from J, with 14 bases in between. This CDR3 has 14 amino acids. CDR1 is SNHLY, CDR2 FYNNEI, per germline. The CDR3 protein is CASSELVDIGTIYF. The CDR3 bases are TGTGCCAGCAGTGAATTGGTCGACATAGGCACCATATATTTT.

The chain has TRBV5-6 and TRBJ1-5, with TRBD1 as a possible D gene (5 bases). Trimming removed 4 bases at V and 5 bases at J, with 13 bases between. Per germline, CDR1 SGHDT and CDR2 YYEEEE. CDR3 length: 14 residues. The CDR3 sequence is CASSPRGMHQPQHF. The CDR3 nucleotides read TGTGCCAGCAGCCCCCGGGGGATGCATCAGCCCCAGCATTTT.

This rearrangement joins TRBV4-1 to TRBJ2-7; a weak D match, TRBD1 (5 bases). Germline CDR1 is MGHRA and CDR2 is YSYEKL. CDR3 length: 15 residues. Trimming removed 4 bases at V and 7 bases at J, with 20 bases between. CDR3 in amino acids: CASSPYAQGKEEQYF. The CDR3 DNA sequence: TGCGCCAGCAGCCCCTACGCCCAGGGTAAGGAGGAGCAGTACTTC.

This clone occurred once. The chain links TRBV16 to TRBJ1-1; a possible D gene is TRBD1 (6 bases). The V gene's germline CDR1 is KGHSY and CDR2 FQNENV. The ends were cut back, 4 bases at V and 12 bases at J, with 15 bases in the middle. The CDR3 runs to 12 residues. CDR3 sequence: CASSRDRMETFF. The DNA of the CDR3 is TGTGCCAGCAGCCGCGACAGGATGGAAACTTTCTTT.

The chain combines TRBV2 with TRBJ2-7, with 8 bases that match TRBD1. Germline V lookup: CDR1 SNHLY, CDR2 FYNNEI. Germline trimming cut 3 bases from V and 1 base from J; bases unmatched to any gene: 8. The CDR3 consists of 16 residues. This chain's CDR3 is CASSDPRQGRSYEQYF. The CDR3 coding sequence is TGTGCCAGCAGTGATCCAAGACAGGGGCGATCCTACGAGCAGTACTTC.

The chain carries TRBV27 and TRBJ2-7; 8 nucleotides agree with TRBD2. This CDR3 has 12 residues. Trimming at V came to 6 bases and at J to 2 bases, leaving 0 bases not matched to a gene. Germline-derived CDR1 and CDR2 are MNHEY and SMNVEV (reference sequence). CDR3 DNA sequence: TGTGCCAGCAGCGGGGGGGCCTACGAGCAGTACTTC. Encoded protein: CASSGGAYEQYF.

The genes are TRBV3-1 (or the pseudogene TRBV3-2) and TRBJ2-7; D uncertain. The CDR3 is made up of 13 amino acids. Germline lookup yields CDR1 LGHDT and CDR2 YNNKEL (reference sequence). Trimming cost V 0 bases and J 3 bases, with 6 bases left between them. In DNA form, the CDR3 reads TGTGCCAGCAGCCAAGATCAAAACTACGAGCAGTACTTC. The encoded protein is CASSQDQNYEQYF.

Points on this clone: A junction end diverges from the germline sequence, so it may reflect a read error. The V and J genes are TRBV7-8 and TRBJ1-2, with 11 nucleotides matching TRBD1. This CDR3 contains 18 residues. Germline V gene lookup returns CDR1 SGHVS and CDR2 FQNEAQ. The CDR3: CASCLYGWGDRGNYGYTF. The CDR3 DNA sequence: TGTGCCAGCTGCTTATATGGGTGGGGGGACAGGGGGAACTATGGCTACACCTTC.

The rearrangement uses TRBV29-1 and TRBJ2-7; D might be TRBD2 (5 bases). With 2 bases removed from V and 2 bases from J, the gap between germline ends came to 10 bases. The V gene's germline CDR1 is SQVTM and CDR2 ANQGSEA. The CDR3 consists of 13 residues. CDR3 coding DNA: TGCAGCGTTGAATTGGAGGAGGCCTACGAGCAGTACTTC. Protein: CSVELEEAYEQYF.

The chain couples TRBV30 to TRBJ2-7; maybe TRBD1 (5 bases). With 0 bases removed from V and 12 bases from J, the gap between germline ends came to 18 bases. Germline CDR1 is GTSNPN and CDR2 is SVGIG (reference sequence). The CDR3 totals 13 residues. CDR3 region: CAWSVRAGRAWYF. CDR3 DNA sequence: TGTGCCTGGAGTGTACGAGCAGGGCGAGCTTGGTACTTC.

V is TRBV5-5 and J is TRBJ2-1; 8 bases are shared with TRBD1. The germline V gene has CDR1 SGHKS and CDR2 YYEKEE (reference sequence). The CDR3 runs 15 residues. Trimming at V came to 6 bases and at J to 0 bases, leaving 5 bases not matched to a gene. The CDR3, as DNA: TGTGCCAGCATCTTCGGACAGGGCTCCTACAATGAGCAGTTCTTC. The encoded protein is CASIFGQGSYNEQFF. The full variable domain, completed using reference TRBV5-5 and TRBJ2-1, is DAGVTQSPTHLIKTRGQQVTLRCSPISGHKSVSWYQQVLGQGPQFIFQYYEKEERGRGNFPDRFSARQFPNYSSELNVNALLLGDSALYLCASIFGQGSYNEQFFGPGTRLTVL.

This clone was recorded only once. The chain carries TRBV5-1 and TRBJ2-7, with D tentatively TRBD2 (7 bases). The CDR3 runs 16 residues. Per germline, CDR1 SGHRS and CDR2 YFSETQ. V lost 4 bases, J lost 5 bases, and 22 bases lay in between. The CDR3 nucleotides read TGCGCCAGCAGCGCCTCCGGGACCCCGGGGGGCCACGAGCAGTACTTC. It is translated as CASSASGTPGGHEQYF. The variable domain in full, completed from reference TRBV5-1 and TRBJ2-7, reads KAGVTQTPRYLIKTRGQQVTLSCSPISGHRSVSWYQQTPGQGLQFLFEYFSETQRNKGNFPGRFSGRQFSNSRSEMNVSTLELGDSALYLCASSASGTPGGHEQYFGPGTRLTVT.

CDR3 nucleotides: TGTGCCAGCAGTTACGGCGACCGGGACAGGCAGTATGGCTACACCTTC. As protein: CASSYGDRDRQYGYTF. The V gene is TRBV6-5, the J gene TRBJ1-2; 8 bases align to TRBD1. This CDR3 spans 16 amino acids. V dropped 2 bases and J dropped 5; count of bases not matched to a gene: 10. The germline gives CDR1 MNHEY, CDR2 SVGAGI.